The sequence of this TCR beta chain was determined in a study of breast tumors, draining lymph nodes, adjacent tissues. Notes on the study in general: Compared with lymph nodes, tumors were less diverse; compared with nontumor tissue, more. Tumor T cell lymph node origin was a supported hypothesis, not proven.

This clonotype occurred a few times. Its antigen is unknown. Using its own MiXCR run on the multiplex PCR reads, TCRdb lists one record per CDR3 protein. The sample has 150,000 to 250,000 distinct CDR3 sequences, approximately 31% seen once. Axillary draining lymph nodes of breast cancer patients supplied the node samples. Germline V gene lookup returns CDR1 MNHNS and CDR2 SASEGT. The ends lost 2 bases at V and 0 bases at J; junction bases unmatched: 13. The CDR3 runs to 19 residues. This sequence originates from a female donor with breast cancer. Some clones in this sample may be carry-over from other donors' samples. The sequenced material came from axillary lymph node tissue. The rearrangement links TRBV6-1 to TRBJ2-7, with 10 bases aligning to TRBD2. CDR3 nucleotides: TGTGCCAGCAGTGAAATCAGGCTAGCGGGAGTGGGGAACTCCTACGAGCAGTACTTC. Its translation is CASSEIRLAGVGNSYEQYF.